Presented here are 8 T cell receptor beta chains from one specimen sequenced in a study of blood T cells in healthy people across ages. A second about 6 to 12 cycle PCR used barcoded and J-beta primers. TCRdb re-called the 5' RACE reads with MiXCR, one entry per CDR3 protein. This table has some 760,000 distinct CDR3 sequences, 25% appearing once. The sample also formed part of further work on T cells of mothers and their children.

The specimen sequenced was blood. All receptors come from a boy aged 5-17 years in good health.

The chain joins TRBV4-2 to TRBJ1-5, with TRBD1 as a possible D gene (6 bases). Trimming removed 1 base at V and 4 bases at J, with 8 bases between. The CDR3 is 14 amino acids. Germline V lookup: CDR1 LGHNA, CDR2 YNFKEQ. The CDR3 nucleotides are TGTGCCAGCAGCCAAGGGGGGCAGAATCAGCCCCAGCATTTT. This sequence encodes CASSQGGQNQPQHF.

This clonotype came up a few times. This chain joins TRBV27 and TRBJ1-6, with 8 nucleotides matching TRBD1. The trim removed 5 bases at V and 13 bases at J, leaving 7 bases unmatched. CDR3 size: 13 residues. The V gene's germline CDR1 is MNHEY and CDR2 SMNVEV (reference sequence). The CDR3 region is CASSPGQGRPLHF. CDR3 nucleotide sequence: TGTGCCAGCAGTCCAGGACAGGGAAGGCCCCTCCACTTT.

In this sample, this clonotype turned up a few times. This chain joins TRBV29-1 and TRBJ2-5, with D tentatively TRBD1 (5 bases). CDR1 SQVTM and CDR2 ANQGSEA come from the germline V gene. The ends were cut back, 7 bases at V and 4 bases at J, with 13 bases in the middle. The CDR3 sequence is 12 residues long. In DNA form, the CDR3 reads TGCAGCGGAGTCCCAAGGGGAGAGACCCAGTACTTC. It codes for CSGVPRGETQYF. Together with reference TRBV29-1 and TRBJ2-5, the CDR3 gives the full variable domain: SAVISQKPSRDICQRGTSLTIQCQVDSQVTMMFWYRQQPGQSLTLIATANQGSEATYESGFVIDKFPISRPNLTFSTLTVSNMSPEDSSIYLCSGVPRGETQYFGPGTRLLVL.

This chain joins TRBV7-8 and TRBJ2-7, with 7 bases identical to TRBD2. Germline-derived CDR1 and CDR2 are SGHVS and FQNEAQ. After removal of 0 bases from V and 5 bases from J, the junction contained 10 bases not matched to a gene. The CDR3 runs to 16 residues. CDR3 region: CASSLAPAGLSNEQYF. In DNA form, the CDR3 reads TGTGCCAGCAGCTTAGCGCCAGCGGGGTTGTCCAACGAGCAGTACTTC.

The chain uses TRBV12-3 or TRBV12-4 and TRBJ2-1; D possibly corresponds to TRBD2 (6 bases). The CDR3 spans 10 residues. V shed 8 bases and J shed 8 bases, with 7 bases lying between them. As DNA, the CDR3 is TGTGCCAGCGGAGGGTATGAGCAGTTCTTC. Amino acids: CASGGYEQFF.

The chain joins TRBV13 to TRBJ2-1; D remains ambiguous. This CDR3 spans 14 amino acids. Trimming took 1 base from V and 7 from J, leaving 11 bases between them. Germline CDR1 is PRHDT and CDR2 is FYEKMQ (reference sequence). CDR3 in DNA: TGTGCCAGCAGCTTAGAAGTGGACCCTAATGAGCAGTTCTTC. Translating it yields CASSLEVDPNEQFF.

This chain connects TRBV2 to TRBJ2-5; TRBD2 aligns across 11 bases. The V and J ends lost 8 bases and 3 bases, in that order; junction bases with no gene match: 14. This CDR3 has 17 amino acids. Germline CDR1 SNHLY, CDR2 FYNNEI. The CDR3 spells CASGKLAGGRQEETQYF. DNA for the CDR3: TGTGCCAGCGGGAAGCTAGCGGGGGGCCGACAGGAAGAGACCCAGTACTTC.

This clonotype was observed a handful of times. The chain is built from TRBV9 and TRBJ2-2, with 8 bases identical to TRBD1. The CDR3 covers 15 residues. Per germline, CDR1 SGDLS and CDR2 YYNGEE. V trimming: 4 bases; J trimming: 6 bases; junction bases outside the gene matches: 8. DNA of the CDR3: TGTGCCAGCAGCACGTGGACAGGGAAGGCCGGGGAGCTGTTTTTT. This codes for CASSTWTGKAGELFF.